Following are 2 T cell receptor beta chains from one sample sequenced in a study of spatial heterogeneity in lung cancer. One entry per CDR3 protein, called by TCRdb with MiXCR from the 5' RACE reads. The table records approximately 49,000 distinct CDR3 sequences, roughly 5.2% of them present only once. Noted time point: sample taken at primary tumor resection. The sequenced material consisted of unsorted whole RNA from tumor, nontumor lung or frozen PBMC. This sample comprised PBMCs, obtained at surgery. These TCRs come from a male donor with early-stage non-small cell lung cancer.

This clonotype was counted at least ten times. This chain connects TRBV3-1 to TRBJ1-1, with no clear D. Trimming shortened V by 3 bases and J by 11 bases, and 16 bases separated the two germline ends. CDR3 size: 13 residues. Germline V lookup: CDR1 LGHDT, CDR2 YNNKEL (reference sequence). The CDR3: CASSQADITKAFF. The DNA of the CDR3 is TGTGCCAGCAGCCAGGCCGACATCACGAAGGCTTTCTTT. Combining the CDR3 with reference TRBV3-1 and TRBJ1-1 gives the whole variable domain DTAVSQTPKYLVTQMGNDKSIKCEQNLGHDTMYWYKQDSKKFLKIMFSYNNKELIINETVPNRFSPKSPDKAHLNLHINSLELGDSAVYFCASSQADITKAFFGQGTRLTVV.

This clonotype was recorded many times. The genes are TRBV25-1 and TRBJ2-1; a weak D match, TRBD2 (6 bases). Germline V gene data show CDR1 as MGHDK and CDR2 as SYGVNS. The CDR3 is 12 residues long. V was shortened by 4 bases and J by 12 bases, with 13 bases between the two germline ends. The CDR3 sequence is CASSGQAGGQFF. In DNA form, the CDR3 reads TGTGCCAGCAGTGGTCAAGCGGGTGGGCAGTTCTTC.